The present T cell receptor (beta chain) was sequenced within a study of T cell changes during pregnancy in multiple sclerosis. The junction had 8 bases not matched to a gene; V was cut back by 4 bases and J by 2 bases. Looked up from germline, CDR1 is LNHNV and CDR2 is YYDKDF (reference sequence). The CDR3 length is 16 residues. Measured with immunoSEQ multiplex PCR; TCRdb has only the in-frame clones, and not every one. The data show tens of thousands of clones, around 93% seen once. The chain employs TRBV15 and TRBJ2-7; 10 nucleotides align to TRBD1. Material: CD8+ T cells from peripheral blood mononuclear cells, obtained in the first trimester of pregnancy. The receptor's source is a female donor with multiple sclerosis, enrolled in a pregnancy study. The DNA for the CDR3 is TGTGCCACCAGCACATTGACAGGGGGCCTTCCCTACGAGCAGTACTTC. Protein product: CATSTLTGGLPYEQYF.